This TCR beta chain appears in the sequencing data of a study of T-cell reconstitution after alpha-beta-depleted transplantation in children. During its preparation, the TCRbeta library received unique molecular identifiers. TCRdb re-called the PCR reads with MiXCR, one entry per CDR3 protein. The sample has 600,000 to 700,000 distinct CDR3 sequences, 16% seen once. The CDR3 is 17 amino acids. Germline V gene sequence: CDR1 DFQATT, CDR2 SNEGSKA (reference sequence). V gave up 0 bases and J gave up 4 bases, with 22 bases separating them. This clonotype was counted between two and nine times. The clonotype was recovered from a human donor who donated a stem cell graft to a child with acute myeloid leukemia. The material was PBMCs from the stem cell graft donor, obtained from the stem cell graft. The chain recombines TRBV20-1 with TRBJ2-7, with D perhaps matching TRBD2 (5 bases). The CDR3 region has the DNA TGCAGTGCTAGAGATCGGGGAAATCAGTTCCCCTTTTACGAGCAGTACTTC. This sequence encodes CSARDRGNQFPFYEQYF.